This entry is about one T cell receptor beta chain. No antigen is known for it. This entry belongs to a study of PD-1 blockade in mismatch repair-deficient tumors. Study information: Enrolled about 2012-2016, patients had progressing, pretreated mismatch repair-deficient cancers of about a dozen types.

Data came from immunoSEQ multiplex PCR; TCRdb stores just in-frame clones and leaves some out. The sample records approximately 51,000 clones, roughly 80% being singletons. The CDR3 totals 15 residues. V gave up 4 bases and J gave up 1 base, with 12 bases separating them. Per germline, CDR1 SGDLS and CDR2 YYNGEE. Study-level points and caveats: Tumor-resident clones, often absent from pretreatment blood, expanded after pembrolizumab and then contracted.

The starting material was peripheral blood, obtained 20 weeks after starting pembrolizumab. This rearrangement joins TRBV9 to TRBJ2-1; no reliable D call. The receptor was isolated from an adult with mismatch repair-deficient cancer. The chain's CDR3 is CASSISDPSYNEQFF. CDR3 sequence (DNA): TGTGCCAGCAGCATATCGGACCCGTCCTACAATGAGCAGTTCTTC.